These 14 T cell receptor beta chains were all obtained from the same sample, sequenced in a study of identical twins. Using its own MiXCR run on the 5' RACE reads, TCRdb lists one record per CDR3 protein. This sample carries hundreds of thousands of distinct CDR3 sequences, roughly 26% of them seen once, and the ten largest clones take around 3%. This sample was shared with a second study, whose subject was T cells expressing NK-cell markers.

The sample comprised CD4+ T cells sorted from blood. The receptors derive from a woman between 18 and 30 years old in good health.

V and J are TRBV20-1 and TRBJ2-3, with 9 bases lining up with TRBD2. Germline V gene sequence: CDR1 DFQATT, CDR2 SNEGSKA (reference sequence). Trimming cost V 5 bases and J 2 bases; bases outside gene matches: 14. This CDR3 is built from 17 residues. The chain's CDR3 is CSAHSRGGGLHTDTQYF. CDR3 DNA sequence: TGCAGTGCTCATTCTCGCGGGGGGGGGCTGCACACAGATACGCAGTATTTT.

This sequence joins TRBV10-2 and TRBJ2-7; TRBD1 aligns across 9 bases. CDR3 length: 15 amino acids. After removal of 6 bases from V and 1 base from J, the junction contained 7 bases not matched to a gene. Looked up from germline, CDR1 is WSHSY and CDR2 is SAAADI. The CDR3 DNA reads TGCGCCAGCAGCGAAACCGGGACAGGGTCCTACGAGCAGTACTTC. Translation gives CASSETGTGSYEQYF.

As for this clonotype: The junction and the germline gene differ at one end; a read error may be behind it. The chain uses TRBV5-1 and TRBJ2-7, with D tentatively TRBD1 (6 bases). CDR3 length equals 15 residues. The germline CDR1 and CDR2 sequences are SGHRS and YFSETQ. CDR3 sequence (DNA): TGCGTCAGCAGCTCGGACGTAGGGGGATACTACGAGCAGTACTTC. It specifies CVSSSDVGGYYEQYF. Filled out from reference TRBV5-1 and TRBJ2-7, the complete variable domain reads KAGVTQTPRYLIKTRGQQVTLSCSPISGHRSVSWYQQTPGQGLQFLFEYFSETQRNKGNFPGRFSGRQFSNSRSEMNVSTLELGDSALYLCVSSSDVGGYYEQYFGPGTRLTVT.

This clonotype was seen a handful of times. The genes are TRBV7-9 and TRBJ2-5; 7 nucleotides match TRBD2. The V gene end was trimmed by 1 base and the J gene end by 4 bases; junction bases not matched to a gene: 9. From germline, CDR1 is SEHNR and CDR2 FQNEAQ (reference sequence). The CDR3 is 16 amino acids. The CDR3 spells CASSLGLALNGETQYF. CDR3 DNA: TGTGCCAGCAGCTTAGGACTAGCACTGAACGGAGAGACCCAGTACTTC.

In its sample, this clonotype was seen many times. This chain uses TRBV12-3 or TRBV12-4 with TRBJ1-5; perhaps TRBD1 as D (6 bases). Deletions cut 6 bases from V and 3 bases from J, with 18 bases between. CDR3 length: 16 residues. The CDR3 loop is CASRPSGHFLNQPQHF. CDR3 coding DNA: TGTGCCAGCAGACCATCGGGACATTTTCTCAATCAGCCCCAGCATTTT.

This clonotype was picked up one time. The chain uses TRBV20-1 and TRBJ2-5, with TRBD2 identical over 9 bases. V was pared by 5 bases and J by 5 bases, with 15 bases of the junction left unmatched. Germline values: CDR1 DFQATT, CDR2 SNEGSKA (reference sequence). The CDR3 sequence is 16 residues long. The CDR3 region is CSAPDSSGMARETQYF. The CDR3 DNA is TGCAGTGCTCCCGATTCTAGCGGGATGGCGAGGGAGACCCAGTACTTC.

The chain has TRBV3-1 and TRBJ2-2, with D perhaps matching TRBD2 (7 bases). V dropped 1 base and J dropped 4 bases, with 16 bases sitting between them. Germline CDR1 and CDR2: LGHDT and YNNKEL (reference sequence). The CDR3 is 17 residues long. The CDR3 reads CASSQVRRGGPTGELFF. CDR3 bases: TGTGCCAGCAGCCAAGTTCGGAGGGGGGGGCCCACCGGGGAGCTGTTTTTT. The whole variable domain, remainder taken from reference TRBV3-1 and TRBJ2-2, is DTAVSQTPKYLVTQMGNDKSIKCEQNLGHDTMYWYKQDSKKFLKIMFSYNNKELIINETVPNRFSPKSPDKAHLNLHINSLELGDSAVYFCASSQVRRGGPTGELFFGEGSRLTVL.

The chain employs TRBV12-3 or TRBV12-4 and TRBJ2-7; 9 bases fit TRBD1. This CDR3 region has 14 residues. The trim removed 3 bases at V and 4 bases at J, leaving 4 bases unmatched. Here the CDR3 DNA reads TGTGCCAGCAGTTTCCACAGGGGGCTTTACGAGCAGTACTTC. It codes for CASSFHRGLYEQYF.

This clonotype was picked up many times. The chain has TRBV12-3 or TRBV12-4 and TRBJ2-1; TRBD2 agrees at 11 bases. The CDR3 is 17 amino acids. After removal of 6 bases from V and 3 bases from J, the junction contained 10 bases not matched to a gene. CDR3 in DNA: TGTGCCAGCAGCCCAAACCCTACTAGCGGGGGCTACAATGAGCAGTTCTTC. Its translation: CASSPNPTSGGYNEQFF.

In this sample, this clonotype turned up a few times. This chain joins TRBV20-1 and TRBJ2-3; D unresolved. CDR3 size: 10 residues. The germline V and J ends were trimmed by 5 bases and 4 bases, with 4 bases remaining between them. Germline CDR1 reads DFQATT; CDR2 reads SNEGSKA (reference sequence). CDR3 amino acids: CSALSDTQYF. The CDR3 DNA is TGCAGTGCTCTCTCAGATACGCAGTATTTT.

The rearrangement links TRBV20-1 to TRBJ2-1, with TRBD2 matching 9 bases. Unmatched junction bases numbered 14, after V lost 1 base and J lost 7 bases. In germline, CDR1 is DFQATT, CDR2 SNEGSKA (reference sequence). CDR3 length: 17 residues. This chain's CDR3 is CSARVAGVIGRGNEQFF. In DNA, the CDR3 is TGCAGTGCTAGAGTAGCGGGAGTGATCGGTCGTGGTAATGAGCAGTTCTTC.

This clonotype was counted only a few times. The J gene is TRBJ1-3, the V gene TRBV7-8, with D hard to call. This CDR3 is built from 14 residues. The V gene's germline CDR1 is SGHVS and CDR2 FQNEAQ. Deletions cut 2 bases from V and 10 bases from J, with 15 bases between. The CDR3 loop is CASSLPPKLATIYF. The CDR3 DNA reads TGTGCCAGCAGCTTACCACCAAAGTTAGCGACCATATATTTT.

In DNA, the CDR3 is TGCAGTGCTAGTCTTGCCGGAGGGGGCCCGTCCTACGAGCAGTACTTC. This codes for CSASLAGGGPSYEQYF. The gene calls are TRBV20-1 and TRBJ2-7; tentatively, D is TRBD1 (7 bases). V was cut by 3 bases and J by 1 base, with 19 bases left in between. Germline CDR1 is DFQATT and CDR2 is SNEGSKA (reference sequence). CDR3 size: 16 residues.

This sequence joins TRBV6-2 or TRBV6-3 and TRBJ2-7, with 7 nucleotides matching TRBD2. CDR3 length: 15 amino acids. Germline assignment: CDR1 MNHEY and CDR2 SVGEGT. V was pared by 5 bases and J by 2 bases, with 9 bases of the junction left unmatched. The CDR3 DNA sequence: TGTGCCAGCAGTCCGGATGGGCGGGAGACCTACGAGCAGTACTTC. Encoded protein: CASSPDGRETYEQYF.